This T cell receptor beta chain is from a study of control samples from healthy donors and cancer patients. CDR3 length: 14 amino acids. Germline CDR1 and CDR2: GTSNPN and SVGIG (reference sequence). V gave up 4 bases and J gave up 3 bases; unmatched junction bases: 7. Only in-frame clones appear in the TCRdb table, and some are missing; sequencing was by immunoSEQ multiplex PCR. The top ten clones hold about 2% of a sample with around 92,000 clones, more than 75% of them seen once. The chain recombines TRBV30 with TRBJ2-3; 7 bases align to TRBD1. This TCR derives from a man aged 55 to 70 in good health. The sample comprised blood. CDR3 bases: TGTGCCTGGAAAAAGGACAGGATAACAGATACGCAGTATTTT. As protein: CAWKKDRITDTQYF.